This T cell receptor (beta chain) was found in a study of blood T cell repertoires in COVID-19. The overall study: From the United States, Italy and Spain came samples of acute and convalescent COVID-19. In each case, the material was cDNA or gDNA derived from T cells, B-cell-depleted T cells, or PBMCs.

Trimming stripped 5 bases from V and 0 bases from J, with 13 bases between. Germline V gene lookup returns CDR1 SGHVS and CDR2 FQNEAQ. This CDR3 contains 16 residues. In the original analysis: How many nucleated cells were present was estimated from reference gene primer amplification. Profiling relied on immunoSEQ multiplex PCR, and the TCRdb table lists in-frame clones only, not all of them. That table gives V, J and clone size, and the DNA gave D and trimming. The sample contains some 230,000 clones, more than 75% of which appear only once. Input material: peripheral blood. The clonotype comes from a man in his forties with acute or convalescent COVID-19. The V and J genes are TRBV7-8 and TRBJ1-4; D might be TRBD1 (5 bases). The chain's CDR3 is CASSPRDSATNEKLFF. CDR3 DNA sequence: TGTGCCAGCAGCCCCAGGGATTCGGCAACTAATGAAAAACTGTTTTTT.